These 13 T cell receptor beta chains were all obtained from the same sample, sequenced in a study of T cells after yellow fever vaccination. TCRdb processed the 5' RACE reads anew with MiXCR; each CDR3 protein has one entry. The table lists under 300,000 distinct CDR3 sequences, 6.5% to 8.5% of them singletons, with approximately 0.84% in the top ten. The source was CD4+ T cells sorted from PBMCs, collected 15 days after the yellow fever booster vaccination. Every receptor here comes from a man under 40 who received the YFV17D yellow fever vaccine.

This clonotype has a handful of counts. The chain uses TRBV20-1 and TRBJ1-4; tentative D call: TRBD1 (5 bases). The germline V and J ends were trimmed by 0 bases and 6 bases, with 11 bases remaining between them. The CDR3 length is 14 residues. Germline assignment: CDR1 DFQATT and CDR2 SNEGSKA (reference sequence). The CDR3 DNA is TGCAGTGCTAGAGACCAGGGACGCCATGAAAAACTGTTTTTT. It specifies CSARDQGRHEKLFF.

This clonotype came up a few times. This rearrangement joins TRBV21-1 to TRBJ1-6. TRBV21-1 is a pseudogene segment. This CDR3 is 11 amino acids long. CDR3: CASNGSEPLHF. CDR3 nucleotide sequence: TGTGCCAGCAATGGCAGTGAACCCCTCCACTTT.

The sample holds many counts of this clonotype. The rearrangement uses TRBV20-1 and TRBJ2-7, with 10 bases that match TRBD2. Germline CDR1 and CDR2: DFQATT and SNEGSKA (reference sequence). V shed 2 bases, J shed 3 bases, and the junction held 7 bases outside the gene matches. This CDR3 contains 15 residues. This chain's CDR3 is CSARRTSGTVYEQYF. Here the CDR3 DNA reads TGCAGTGCTAGAAGGACTAGCGGCACTGTCTACGAGCAGTACTTC.

This clonotype was detected ten times or more. V is TRBV5-1 and J is TRBJ2-3; 10 nucleotides match TRBD2. CDR3 length: 14 amino acids. Per the germline V gene, CDR1 is SGHRS and CDR2 is YFSETQ. The V and J ends lost 4 bases and 6 bases, in that order; junction bases with no gene match: 5. The CDR3 coding sequence is TGCGCCAGCAGCGATTCTAGCGGGAGTGATACGCAGTATTTT. It encodes CASSDSSGSDTQYF.

In this sample, this clonotype turned up many times. The V gene is TRBV2, the J gene TRBJ2-1; D assignment may be TRBD1 or TRBD2 (5 bases each). V was pared by 4 bases and J by 4 bases, with 11 bases between. This CDR3 comprises 14 residues. Germline V gene sequence: CDR1 SNHLY, CDR2 FYNNEI. The CDR3 DNA is TGTGCCAGCAGTGCGCTAGAGGGGTACAATGAGCAGTTCTTC. It yields the protein CASSALEGYNEQFF.

This clonotype was observed at least ten times. V gene TRBV5-1 combines with J gene TRBJ2-1; TRBD2 might be the D (5 bases). From germline, CDR1 is SGHRS and CDR2 YFSETQ. V lost 4 bases and J lost 2, with 16 bases in between. CDR3 length: 16 amino acids. DNA of the CDR3: TGCGCCAGCAGCCTAGCAGGAGCGAACGCCTACAATGAGCAGTTCTTC. Translating it yields CASSLAGANAYNEQFF.

The table lists this clonotype with many counts. The chain recombines TRBV3-1 with TRBJ2-5; D is possibly TRBD2 (5 bases). The CDR3 is made up of 13 amino acids. Germline V gene lookup returns CDR1 LGHDT and CDR2 YNNKEL (reference sequence). V was clipped by 3 bases and J by 5 bases, with 10 bases between them. The CDR3, as DNA: TGTGCCAGCAGCCATGTCCCGGGGGAGACCCAGTACTTC. Protein: CASSHVPGETQYF.

V and J are TRBV5-1 and TRBJ2-2; 8 bases fit TRBD1. V lost 4 bases to trimming and J lost 7 bases; unmatched junction nucleotides: 18. The CDR3 runs to 18 residues. Germline values: CDR1 SGHRS, CDR2 YFSETQ. The CDR3 reads CASSLRPLGQGRDGELFF. In nucleotides, the CDR3 is TGCGCCAGCAGCCTGAGGCCGTTAGGACAGGGCCGGGACGGGGAGCTGTTTTTT.

The chain recombines TRBV7-2 with TRBJ1-6; a weak D match, TRBD1 (5 bases). Trimming took off 2 bases at V and 10 bases at J, with 9 bases between the two ends. The CDR3 consists of 13 residues. Germline CDR1 is SGHTA and CDR2 is FQGNSA. The CDR3 DNA reads as TGTGCCAGCAGCTTAAAAGGGGACTCACCCCTCCACTTT. It is translated as CASSLKGDSPLHF.

This clonotype has only a few counts. Given a much more abundant clone one base away, this may be a read error. The chain has TRBV12-3 or TRBV12-4 and TRBJ2-5; D possibly corresponds to TRBD2 (7 bases). CDR3 length: 14 residues. V shed 3 bases and J shed 7 bases, with 15 bases lying between them. The CDR3 protein is CASSLGGASGTQYF. The CDR3 nucleotides read TGTGCCAGCAGTTTGGGGGGGGCCAGTGGGACCCAGTACTTC.

This clonotype was counted between two and nine times. The chain recombines TRBV30 with TRBJ2-2; D is undetermined. The CDR3 runs 13 residues. Germline CDR1 reads GTSNPN; CDR2 reads SVGIG (reference sequence). V was shortened by 2 bases and J by 4 bases, with 8 bases between the two germline ends. CDR3 sequence reads: CAWSLLRTGELFF. The DNA of the CDR3 is TGTGCCTGGAGTCTGCTACGCACCGGGGAGCTGTTTTTT.

V usage is TRBV12-3 or TRBV12-4 and J usage is TRBJ2-3, with TRBD2 matching over 7 bases. The CDR3 length is 16 residues. J gave up 2 bases and V 2 bases, and 7 bases lay outside the gene matches. Here the CDR3 reads CASSLMGGSATDTQYF. CDR3 in DNA: TGTGCCAGCAGTTTAATGGGCGGGAGTGCCACAGATACGCAGTATTTT.

This clonotype was picked up a small number of times. The chain employs TRBV11-2 and TRBJ2-7, with 8 bases lining up with TRBD2. Germline assignment: CDR1 SGHAT and CDR2 FQNNGV. The CDR3 runs to 18 residues. J lost 4 bases, V lost 4 bases, and 18 bases had no gene match. The CDR3 region has the DNA TGTGCCAGCAGCTCAGGGACGGGGGGTAGCGGGAAAATATACGAGCAGTACTTC. Translating it yields CASSSGTGGSGKIYEQYF.